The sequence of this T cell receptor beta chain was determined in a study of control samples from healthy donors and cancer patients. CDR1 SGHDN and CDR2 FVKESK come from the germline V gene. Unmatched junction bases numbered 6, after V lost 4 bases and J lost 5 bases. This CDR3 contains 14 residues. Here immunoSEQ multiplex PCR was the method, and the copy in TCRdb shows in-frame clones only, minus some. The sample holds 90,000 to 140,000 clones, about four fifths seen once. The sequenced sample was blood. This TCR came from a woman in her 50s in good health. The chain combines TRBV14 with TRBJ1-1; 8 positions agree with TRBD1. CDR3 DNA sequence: TGTGCCAGCAGCCTGACAGGGGCCTGGACTGAAGCTTTCTTT. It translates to CASSLTGAWTEAFF.